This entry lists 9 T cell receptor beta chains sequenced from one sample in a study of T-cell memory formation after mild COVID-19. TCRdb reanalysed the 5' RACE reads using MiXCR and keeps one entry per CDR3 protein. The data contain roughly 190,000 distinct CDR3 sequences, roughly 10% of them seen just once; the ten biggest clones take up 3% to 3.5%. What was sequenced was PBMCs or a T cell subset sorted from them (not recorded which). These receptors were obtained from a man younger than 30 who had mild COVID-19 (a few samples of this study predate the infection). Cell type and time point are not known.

The CDR3 bases are TGTGCCAGCAGTTGGAACGGTGGGCCGTCCTACTTC. Translating gives CASSWNGGPSYF. The rearrangement uses TRBV6-5 and TRBJ2-7, with no clear D. The CDR3 loop spans 12 amino acids. From germline, CDR1 is MNHEY and CDR2 SVGAGI. Deletions cut 4 bases from V and 13 bases from J, with 17 bases between.

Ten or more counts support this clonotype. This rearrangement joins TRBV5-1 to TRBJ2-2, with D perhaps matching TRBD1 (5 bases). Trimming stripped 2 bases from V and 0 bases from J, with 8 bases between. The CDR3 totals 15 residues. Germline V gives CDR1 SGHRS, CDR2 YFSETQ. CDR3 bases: TGCGCCAGCAGCTTAGGGGCCACGAACACCGGGGAGCTGTTTTTT. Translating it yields CASSLGATNTGELFF.

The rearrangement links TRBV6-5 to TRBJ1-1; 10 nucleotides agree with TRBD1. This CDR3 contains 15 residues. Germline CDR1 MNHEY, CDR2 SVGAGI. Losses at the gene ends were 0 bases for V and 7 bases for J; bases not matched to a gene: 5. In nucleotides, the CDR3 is TGTGCCAGCAGTTACTCGCGACAGGGGGCCTATGAAGCTTTCTTT. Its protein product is CASSYSRQGAYEAFF.

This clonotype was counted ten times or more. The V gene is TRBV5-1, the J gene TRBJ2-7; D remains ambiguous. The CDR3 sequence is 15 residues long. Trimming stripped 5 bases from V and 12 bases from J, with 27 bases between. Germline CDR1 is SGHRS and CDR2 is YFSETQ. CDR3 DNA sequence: TGCGCCAGCAGTTCCGGACCCGCCGGGCCTTCAACTTGGTACGTC. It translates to CASSSGPAGPSTWYV.

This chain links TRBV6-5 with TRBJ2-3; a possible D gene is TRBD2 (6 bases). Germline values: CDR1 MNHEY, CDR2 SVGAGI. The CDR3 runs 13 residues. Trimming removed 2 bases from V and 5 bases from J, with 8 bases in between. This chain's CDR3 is CASSYRGKDTQYF. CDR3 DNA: TGTGCCAGCAGTTACCGGGGGAAAGATACGCAGTATTTT.

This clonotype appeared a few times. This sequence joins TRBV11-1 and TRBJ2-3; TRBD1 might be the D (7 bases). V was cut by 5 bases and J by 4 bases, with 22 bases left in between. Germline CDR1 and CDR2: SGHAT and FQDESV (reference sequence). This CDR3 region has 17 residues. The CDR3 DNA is TGTGCCAGCAGCCCCCTAGGAGGGCCAGGGGGGTCAGATACGCAGTATTTT. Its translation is CASSPLGGPGGSDTQYF.

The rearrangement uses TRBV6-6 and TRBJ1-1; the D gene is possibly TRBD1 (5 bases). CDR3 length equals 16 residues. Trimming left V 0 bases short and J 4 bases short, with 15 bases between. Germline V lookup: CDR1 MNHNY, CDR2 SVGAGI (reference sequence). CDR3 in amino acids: CASSYSNTGRGTEAFF. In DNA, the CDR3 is TGTGCCAGCAGTTACTCGAATACGGGGAGGGGCACTGAAGCTTTCTTT.

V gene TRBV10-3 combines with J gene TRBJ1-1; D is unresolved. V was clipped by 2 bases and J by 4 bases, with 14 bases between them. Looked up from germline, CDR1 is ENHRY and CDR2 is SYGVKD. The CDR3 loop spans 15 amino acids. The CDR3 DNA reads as TGTGCCATCAGTGAGGGCCTCCCTAGGAGCACTGAAGCTTTCTTT. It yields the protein CAISEGLPRSTEAFF.

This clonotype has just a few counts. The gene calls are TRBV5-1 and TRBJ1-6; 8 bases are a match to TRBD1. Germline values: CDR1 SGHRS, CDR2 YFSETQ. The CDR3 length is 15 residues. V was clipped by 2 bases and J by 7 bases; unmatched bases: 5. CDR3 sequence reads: CASSFTRTGNSPLHF. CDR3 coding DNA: TGCGCCAGCAGCTTTACCCGGACAGGGAATTCACCCCTCCACTTT.